These T cell receptor beta chains were read from a single sample in a study of early T cells in non-severe SARS-CoV-2 infection. TCRdb itself ran the 5' RACE reads through MiXCR, one entry per CDR3 protein. The sample contains about 60,000 distinct CDR3 sequences, around 13% of which appear only once. Sequenced: whole blood. The receptors stem from an adult who was a healthcare worker with PCR-confirmed SARS-CoV-2 infection or an uninfected control (not recorded which). The CDR3 runs from the conserved cysteine through the conserved F or W. A D gene is named only where the DNA matches it firmly. Some rows mark clone size as missing; the rest say once, few, many or name a class of expanded clone.

cdr3_length	j_call	d_call	clone_size	v_call	cdr3_aa	cdr3_nt
13	TRBJ2-5	.	many	TRBV10-2	CASSWGGEETQYF	TGCGCCAGCTCGTGGGGGGGCGAGGAGACCCAGTACTTC
16	TRBJ2-2	.	many	TRBV11-2	CASRRVRRGNTGELFF	TGTGCCAGCAGGAGGGTGCGGCGGGGGAACACCGGGGAGCTGTTTTTT
14	TRBJ1-1	.	many	TRBV27	CASRGRGAGTEAFF	TGTGCCAGCAGAGGTAGGGGCGCGGGTACTGAAGCTTTCTTT
15	TRBJ2-2	TRBD1	.	TRBV2	CASLMDRPNTGELFF	TGTGCCAGCTTGATGGACAGGCCGAACACCGGGGAGCTGTTTTTT
16	TRBJ2-1	TRBD2	few	TRBV12-3/TRBV12-4	CASSPVLGLETNEQFF	TGTGCCAGCAGCCCAGTCCTTGGACTAGAAACCAATGAGCAGTTCTTC
16	TRBJ1-6	.	few	TRBV7-6	CASSSGRGPSNSPLHF	TGTGCCAGCAGCTCTGGCAGGGGACCCTCGAATTCACCCCTCCACTTT
13	TRBJ2-3	.	.	TRBV30	CAWSPGVMDTQYF	TGTGCCTGGAGTCCAGGGGTTATGGATACGCAGTATTTT
15	TRBJ2-3	TRBD2	few	TRBV5-1	CASSSGTTPTDTQYF	TGCGCCAGCAGCTCCGGGACTACCCCCACAGATACGCAGTATTTT
13	TRBJ1-2	.	few	TRBV2	CASSDRSFSGYTF	TGTGCCAGCAGTGACAGGTCCTTCTCGGGCTACACCTTC
14	TRBJ2-7	TRBD1	few	TRBV18	CASSPYRDSYEQYF	TGTGCCAGCTCACCTTACCGGGACAGCTACGAGCAGTACTTC
17	TRBJ2-1	.	many	TRBV3-1	CASSQGLPGASYNEQFF	TGTGCCAGCAGCCAAGGTTTGCCCGGGGCTTCCTACAATGAGCAGTTCTTC
13	TRBJ1-2	TRBD1	many	TRBV29-1	CSVEDNRGLGYTF	TGCAGCGTTGAAGATAACAGGGGGCTCGGCTACACCTTC
15	TRBJ2-7	TRBD2	few	TRBV6-2/TRBV6-3	CASGARGGEAYEQYF	TGTGCCAGCGGGGCCCGGGGAGGGGAAGCCTACGAGCAGTACTTC
15	TRBJ2-6	.	many	TRBV15	CATSRAPSGANVLTF	TGTGCCACCAGCAGAGCCCCCTCCGGGGCCAACGTCCTGACTTTC
14	TRBJ2-7	TRBD1	many	TRBV19	CASSRLGTAYEQYF	TGTGCCAGTAGTAGGCTTGGGACAGCCTACGAGCAGTACTTC
13	TRBJ2-2	.	few	TRBV29-1	CSVELRGGGELFF	TGCAGCGTTGAATTACGAGGAGGTGGGGAGCTGTTTTTT
15	TRBJ2-1	.	many	TRBV12-3/TRBV12-4	CASSPSVSSYNEQFF	TGTGCCAGCAGCCCATCAGTGAGCTCCTACAATGAGCAGTTCTTC
14	TRBJ1-5	.	.	TRBV30	CAWSVLLEDQPQHF	TGTGCCTGGAGTGTACTTTTGGAAGATCAGCCCCAGCATTTT
14	TRBJ2-3	TRBD2	.	TRBV20-1	CSAEGTRRTDTQYF	TGCAGTGCTGAGGGGACTAGGAGGACAGATACGCAGTATTTT
13	TRBJ1-5	.	few	TRBV19	CASSIQTFQPQHF	TGTGCCAGTAGTATCCAGACATTTCAGCCCCAGCATTTT
17	TRBJ2-2	.	.	TRBV11-2	CASSWGAFAGVAGELFF	TGTGCCAGCAGCTGGGGGGCTTTCGCGGGAGTTGCCGGGGAGCTGTTTTTT
15	TRBJ1-4	.	few	TRBV3-2	CASSQELGVFEKLFF	TGTGCCAGCAGCCAGGAGCTTGGGGTTTTTGAAAAACTGTTTTTT
17	TRBJ1-5	.	many	TRBV20-1	CSARERTGIPSNQPQHF	TGCAGTGCTAGAGAGAGAACGGGGATCCCTAGCAATCAGCCCCAGCATTTT
12	TRBJ2-3	TRBD2	few	TRBV20-1	CSVGGSTDTQYF	TGCAGTGTGGGAGGGAGCACAGATACGCAGTATTTT
12	TRBJ1-1	.	many	TRBV6-6	CASSDIREEAFF	TGTGCCAGCTCTGACATCAGGGAAGAAGCTTTCTTT
16	TRBJ2-1	TRBD2	.	TRBV5-4	CASSLGTGLAGNEQFF	TGTGCCAGCAGCTTGGGTACGGGACTAGCGGGTAATGAGCAGTTCTTC
15	TRBJ1-1	.	many	TRBV11-2	CASSLAQGSNTEAFF	TGTGCCAGCAGCTTAGCGCAGGGCTCGAACACTGAAGCTTTCTTT
13	TRBJ1-2	TRBD1	many	TRBV7-3	CASSPGQDYGYTF	TGTGCCAGCAGCCCCGGACAGGACTATGGCTACACCTTC
15	TRBJ2-3	TRBD2	many	TRBV4-1	CASSRIAGNTDTQYF	TGCGCCAGCAGCAGGATAGCGGGCAACACAGATACGCAGTATTTT
15	TRBJ1-5	.	many	TRBV7-6	CASSLRGESNQPQHF	TGTGCCAGCAGCCTCAGGGGCGAGAGCAATCAGCCCCAGCATTTT
13	TRBJ2-1	.	many	TRBV2	CASSMRDYNEQFF	TGTGCCAGCAGTATGCGAGACTACAATGAGCAGTTCTTC
15	TRBJ2-5	.	many	TRBV29-1	CSVEANHLGKETQYF	TGCAGCGTTGAAGCAAACCACTTGGGCAAAGAGACCCAGTACTTC
15	TRBJ2-3	.	few	TRBV9	CASSEETSEANTQYF	TGTGCCAGCAGCGAGGAGACTTCTGAGGCAAATACGCAGTATTTT
11	TRBJ1-1	.	many	TRBV12-3/TRBV12-4	CASRSYTEAFF	TGTGCCAGCAGAAGTTACACTGAAGCTTTCTTT
12	TRBJ2-1	.	many	TRBV6-6	CASRIGGNEQFF	TGTGCCAGCAGAATAGGGGGCAATGAGCAGTTCTTC
14	TRBJ2-7	.	.	TRBV3-1	CASSQVSGSYEQYF	TGTGCCAGCAGCCAAGTTTCCGGTTCCTACGAGCAGTACTTC
15	TRBJ2-7	.	many	TRBV5-4	CASSLSPAELYEQYF	TGTGCCAGCAGCTTGAGTCCGGCAGAACTCTACGAGCAGTACTTC
13	TRBJ1-1	.	many	TRBV20-1	CSASRGGDTEAFF	TGCAGTGCTAGTAGGGGGGGTGACACTGAAGCCTTCTTT
15	TRBJ2-5	TRBD2	few	TRBV4-1	CASSQDGLADETQYF	TGCGCCAGCAGCCAAGATGGACTAGCCGATGAGACCCAGTACTTC
13	TRBJ1-1	.	.	TRBV7-9	CASSLAMNTEAFF	TGTGCCAGCAGCTTAGCCATGAACACTGAAGCTTTCTTT
16	TRBJ2-1	.	.	TRBV28	CASSPPLESSYNEQFF	TGTGCCAGCAGTCCCCCGCTAGAGAGCTCCTACAATGAGCAGTTCTTC
14	TRBJ2-7	TRBD2	.	TRBV7-9	CASSLGLAGDEQYF	TGTGCCAGCAGCCTGGGACTAGCGGGGGACGAGCAGTACTTC
12	TRBJ2-3	.	few	TRBV2	CASTLSGGLPYF	TGTGCCAGCACCCTATCAGGGGGACTCCCGTATTTT
17	TRBJ2-2	TRBD2	few	TRBV11-2	CASSLGYSGSGTGELFF	TGTGCCAGCAGCTTAGGTTACAGCGGGAGCGGGACCGGGGAGCTGTTTTTT
18	TRBJ2-4	.	.	TRBV11-2	CASSLTGWTARAKNIQYF	TGTGCCAGCAGCTTAACGGGTTGGACAGCCCGGGCCAAAAACATTCAGTACTTC
16	TRBJ2-1	.	.	TRBV5-1	CASSFGIGDCAYEQFF	TGCGCCAGCAGCTTTGGCATTGGGGACTGTGCGTATGAGCAGTTCTTC